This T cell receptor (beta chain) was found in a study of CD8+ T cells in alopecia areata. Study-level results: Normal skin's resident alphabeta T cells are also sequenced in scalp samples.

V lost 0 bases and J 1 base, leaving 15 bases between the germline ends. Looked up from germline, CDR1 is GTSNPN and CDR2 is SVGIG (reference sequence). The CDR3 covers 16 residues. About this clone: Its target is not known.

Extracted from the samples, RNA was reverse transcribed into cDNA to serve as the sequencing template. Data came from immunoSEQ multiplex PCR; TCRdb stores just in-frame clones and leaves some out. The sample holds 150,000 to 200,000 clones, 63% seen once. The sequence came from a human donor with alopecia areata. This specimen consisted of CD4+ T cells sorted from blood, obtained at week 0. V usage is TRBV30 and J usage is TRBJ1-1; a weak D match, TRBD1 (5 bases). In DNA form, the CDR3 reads TGTGCCTGGAGTGTGGGGCAGCCCCCGGGGAACACTGAAGCTTTCTTT. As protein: CAWSVGQPPGNTEAFF. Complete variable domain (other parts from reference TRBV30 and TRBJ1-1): SQTIHQWPATLVQPVGSPLSLECTVEGTSNPNLYWYRQAAGRGLQLLFYSVGIGQISSEVPQNLSASRPQDRQFILSSKKLLLSDSGFYLCAWSVGQPPGNTEAFFGQGTRLTVV.